The sequence of this T cell receptor (beta chain) was determined in a study of T cell responses to AZD1222 COVID-19 vaccine. Overall study findings and caveats: Unmutated regions of variants are reportedly targeted by nearly half of spike-specific TCRs. Recipients of two AZD1222 doses showed rising Spike-specific TCR breadth and depth. Donor demographics were predominantly white British with a female majority; clonal diversity may be underestimated.

Germline V gene data show CDR1 as SEHNR and CDR2 as FQNEAQ (reference sequence). The length of the CDR3 is 16 residues. V dropped 5 bases and J dropped 4; count of bases not matched to a gene: 13. The assay was immunoSEQ multiplex PCR, and TCRdb's table has in-frame clones only and misses some. The table includes about 150,000 clones, roughly nine tenths detected once. About this clone itself: Antigen specificity is unknown.

The sequence was collected from an adult who received the AZD1222 COVID-19 vaccine. The sequenced sample was peripheral blood, obtained 28 days after the second AZD1222 dose. The chain joins TRBV7-9 to TRBJ1-2; 7 bases agree with TRBD1. This CDR3 reads CASSPKTGPRGYGYTF. The CDR3 bases are TGTGCCAGCAGCCCCAAGACAGGGCCCAGGGGCTATGGCTACACCTTC.